These 31 T cell receptor beta chains share one sample of origin, sequenced in a study of CD8 T cells in ankylosing spondylitis. Each CDR3 protein gets one entry after TCRdb re-called the 5' RACE reads with MiXCR. The sample gives about 360,000 distinct CDR3 sequences, 20% to 25% of which show up once; approximately 14% is in the top ten. Sequences were obtained from blood, either unsorted or a sorted T cell fraction (not recorded which). These receptors all come from a male donor with ankylosing spondylitis or in good health (not recorded which).

There are a few counts of this clonotype. CDR3 nucleotides: TGCAGCGTTGAAGACACAGGGGCTGGCGAGCAGTTCTTC. Translated, it gives CSVEDTGAGEQFF. The chain uses TRBV29-1 and TRBJ2-1, with 7 bases fitting TRBD1. The germline V gene has CDR1 SQVTM and CDR2 ANQGSEA. The CDR3 is made up of 13 amino acids. V shed 0 bases and J 10 bases; nucleotides not matched to a gene: 6.

In its sample, this clonotype was seen a few times. The chain uses TRBV29-1 and TRBJ2-5; no firm D call. Germline CDR1 reads SQVTM; CDR2 reads ANQGSEA. V lost 3 bases and J lost 0, with 8 bases in between. The CDR3 runs to 13 residues. The CDR3 reads CSVDEQYQETQYF. The CDR3, as DNA: TGCAGCGTTGATGAACAGTACCAAGAGACCCAGTACTTC. Drawing the rest from reference TRBV29-1 and TRBJ2-5, the complete variable domain is SAVISQKPSRDICQRGTSLTIQCQVDSQVTMMFWYRQQPGQSLTLIATANQGSEATYESGFVIDKFPISRPNLTFSTLTVSNMSPEDSSIYLCSVDEQYQETQYFGPGTRLLVL.

The chain has TRBV28 and TRBJ2-7; TRBD1 agrees at 7 bases. V shed 5 bases and J 0 bases; nucleotides not matched to a gene: 1. The CDR3 loop spans 13 amino acids. Germline V gives CDR1 MDHEN, CDR2 SYDVKM. CDR3 loop: CASSHRGSYEQYF. DNA of the CDR3: TGTGCCAGCAGTCACAGGGGCTCCTACGAGCAGTACTTC.

This clonotype appeared a few times. The V gene is TRBV7-9, the J gene TRBJ2-1; maybe TRBD1 (5 bases). V lost 2 bases and J lost 8, with 16 bases in between. The CDR3 runs to 15 residues. Looked up from germline, CDR1 is SEHNR and CDR2 is FQNEAQ (reference sequence). CDR3 amino acids: CASSLRSSQGDEQFF. DNA of the CDR3: TGTGCCAGCAGCTTAAGGAGCAGCCAAGGGGATGAGCAGTTCTTC.

The rearrangement joins TRBV12-3 or TRBV12-4 to TRBJ2-2; the D is unclear. With 0 bases removed from V and 6 bases from J, the gap between germline ends came to 11 bases. This CDR3 region has 15 residues. CDR3 coding DNA: TGTGCCAGCAGTTTAGCCGAAATTAGCCCCGGGGAGCTGTTTTTT. Its protein product is CASSLAEISPGELFF.

The chain uses TRBV27 and TRBJ2-7; D call uncertain. The length of the CDR3 is 13 residues. The V gene lost 5 bases and the J gene lost 4 bases, with 12 bases spanning the gap. CDR1 and CDR2 from the germline V gene are MNHEY and SMNVEV (reference sequence). For the CDR3, the DNA is TGTGCCAGCAGTCTGAAGCCGCCTTACGAGCAGTACTTC. Translation: CASSLKPPYEQYF.

This clonotype has only a few counts. The chain joins TRBV20-1 to TRBJ2-3, with a tentative D call TRBD1 (5 bases). CDR1 and CDR2 (germline): DFQATT, SNEGSKA (reference sequence). V was pared by 3 bases and J by 8 bases, with 9 bases between. CDR3 length: 11 amino acids. The CDR3 sequence: CSARVGRTQYF. CDR3 nucleotide sequence: TGCAGTGCTAGGGTGGGGCGTACGCAGTATTTT.

The genes are TRBV11-1 and TRBJ2-5, with 7 nucleotides matching TRBD1. V shed 2 bases, J shed 3 bases, and the junction held 18 bases outside the gene matches. CDR3 length: 19 amino acids. The germline CDR1 and CDR2 sequences are SGHAT and FQDESV (reference sequence). The CDR3 protein is CASSLLRQGSLVIEETQYF. Here the CDR3 DNA reads TGTGCCAGCAGCTTACTCCGACAGGGAAGCCTCGTGATTGAAGAGACCCAGTACTTC.

This sequence joins TRBV9 and TRBJ2-3; TRBD1 aligns across 8 bases. This CDR3 comprises 16 residues. J lost 4 bases, V lost 3 bases, and 10 bases had no gene match. CDR1 is SGDLS, CDR2 YYNGEE, per germline. The CDR3 region has the DNA TGTGCCAGCAGCGGATGGACAGGGAATATTCCAGATACGCAGTATTTT. This encodes CASSGWTGNIPDTQYF. Full variable domain (outside the CDR3, taken from reference TRBV9 and TRBJ2-3): DSGVTQTPKHLITATGQRVTLRCSPRSGDLSVYWYQQSLDQGLQFLIQYYNGEERAKGNILERFSAQQFPDLHSELNLSSLELGDSALYFCASSGWTGNIPDTQYFGPGTRLTVL.

The rearrangement joins TRBV14 to TRBJ1-2; D unclear. The germline V gene encodes CDR1 SGHDN and CDR2 FVKESK. V lost 0 bases, J lost 0 bases, and 11 bases lay in between. This CDR3 has 16 residues. CDR3 coding DNA: TGTGCCAGCAGCCAAGATGGAAGGGAAGCTAACTATGGCTACACCTTC. Its protein is CASSQDGREANYGYTF.

V usage is TRBV20-1 and J usage is TRBJ2-1; 9 positions agree with TRBD1. CDR1 and CDR2 (germline): DFQATT, SNEGSKA (reference sequence). This CDR3 comprises 14 residues. With 3 bases clipped from V and 5 bases from J, the junction kept 5 bases outside the gene matches. CDR3 amino acids: CSASWDREHNEQFF. In nucleotides, the CDR3 is TGCAGTGCTAGTTGGGACAGGGAACACAATGAGCAGTTCTTC.

V and J are TRBV6-2 or TRBV6-3 and TRBJ2-7; TRBD1 matches at 10 bases. Trimming at V came to 5 bases and at J to 2 bases, leaving 6 bases not matched to a gene. Germline V CDR1 and CDR2: MNHEY, SVGEGT. This CDR3 contains 15 residues. CDR3 sequence: CASSQDRGPTYEQYF. The CDR3, as DNA: TGTGCCAGCAGTCAAGACAGGGGGCCAACCTACGAGCAGTACTTC.

This clonotype was seen repeatedly, ten times or more. The chain employs TRBV12-3 or TRBV12-4 and TRBJ2-5; D not certain. Deletions cut 2 bases from V and 1 base from J, with 2 bases between. The CDR3 runs 12 residues. CDR3 loop: CASSLLQETQYF. CDR3 in DNA: TGTGCCAGCAGTTTACTCCAAGAGACCCAGTACTTC.

This clonotype has only a few counts. The chain employs TRBV5-6 and TRBJ2-7; D is undetermined. Trimming shortened V by 4 bases and J by 3 bases, and 8 bases separated the two germline ends. The CDR3 totals 12 residues. The germline gives CDR1 SGHDT, CDR2 YYEEEE. The CDR3: CASSQQIYEQYF. DNA for the CDR3: TGTGCCAGCAGCCAACAGATCTACGAGCAGTACTTC.

In this sample, this clonotype turned up a few times. The chain couples TRBV12-3 or TRBV12-4 to TRBJ2-4; D possibly corresponds to TRBD1 (8 bases). The V end lost 6 bases, the J end lost 7 bases, and 16 bases lay between the germline ends. The CDR3 is made up of 14 amino acids. The DNA of the CDR3 is TGTGCCAGCAGCCTCACAGGGGGGGAGAACATTCAGTACTTC. It yields the protein CASSLTGGENIQYF.

On this clonotype: Likely a read error: the CDR3 ends without its conserved phenylalanine or tryptophan. The J gene is TRBJ2-1, the V gene TRBV7-9; D not resolved. Germline V gene lookup returns CDR1 SEHNR and CDR2 FQNEAQ (reference sequence). The CDR3 totals 14 residues. V was trimmed by 5 bases and J by 6 bases, leaving 14 bases between them. The chain's CDR3 is CASSTVGSLNEQFL. In DNA form, the CDR3 reads TGTGCCAGCAGCACCGTGGGTAGCCTCAATGAGCAGTTCCTC.

The chain uses TRBV29-1 and TRBJ2-1; tentative D call: TRBD1 (6 bases). CDR3 length: 13 amino acids. Germline CDR1 SQVTM, CDR2 ANQGSEA. The ends were cut back, 7 bases at V and 5 bases at J, with 15 bases in the middle. The CDR3 DNA sequence: TGCAGCGCGGCCGACAGGCGCCACAATGAGCAGTTCTTC. Translating gives CSAADRRHNEQFF.

V usage is TRBV7-2 and J usage is TRBJ2-1; D might be TRBD2 (6 bases). This CDR3 contains 16 residues. CDR1 SGHTA and CDR2 FQGNSA come from the germline V gene. Trimming removed 2 bases from V and 2 bases from J, with 13 bases in between. CDR3 DNA: TGTGCCAGCAGCTTACCGGGTGGGGGGACCTACAATGAGCAGTTCTTC. Translated, it gives CASSLPGGGTYNEQFF.

This clonotype was counted between two and nine times. The DNA of the CDR3 is TGTGCCAGCAGTTACCCCAAGGGCGGGGTCGAGGAGACCCAGTACTTC. Translating it yields CASSYPKGGVEETQYF. J is TRBJ2-5 and V is TRBV6-5; possibly TRBD2 for D (6 bases). The CDR3 has 16 amino acids. V lost 2 bases and J 5 bases, leaving 18 bases between the germline ends. Germline loops: CDR1 MNHEY, CDR2 SVGAGI.

The genes are TRBV7-9 and TRBJ2-7; possible D gene TRBD2, 5 bases. Germline V gene sequence: CDR1 SEHNR, CDR2 FQNEAQ (reference sequence). CDR3 length: 16 amino acids. Trimming shortened V by 5 bases and J by 4 bases, and 21 bases separated the two germline ends. As DNA, the CDR3 is TGTGCCAGCAGCCTAACCCCGGGTCATGAGGGATACGAGCAGTACTTC. Its translation: CASSLTPGHEGYEQYF.

This clonotype occurred a few times. The V call is TRBV9, the J call TRBJ2-2, with D perhaps TRBD2 (7 bases). The CDR3 totals 17 residues. V dropped 0 bases and J dropped 1 base, with 13 bases sitting between them. Germline loops: CDR1 SGDLS, CDR2 YYNGEE. The CDR3 sequence is CASSVGGGDWNTGELFF. CDR3 bases: TGTGCCAGCAGCGTAGGAGGGGGGGACTGGAACACCGGGGAGCTGTTTTTT.

CDR3 nucleotide sequence: TGTGCCAGCGCGGCGGGGCCCTACGAGCAGTACTTC. This translates into CASAAGPYEQYF. V usage is TRBV12-3 or TRBV12-4 and J usage is TRBJ2-7; D is perhaps TRBD2 (6 bases). The ends were cut back, 8 bases at V and 2 bases at J, with 10 bases in the middle. This CDR3 is 12 amino acids long.

The chain recombines TRBV29-1 with TRBJ2-2; possibly TRBD2 for D (6 bases). Trimming pared 4 bases from V and 4 bases from J, leaving 7 bases between. Germline V gene sequence: CDR1 SQVTM, CDR2 ANQGSEA. This CDR3 contains 12 residues. CDR3 in DNA: TGCAGCGTTGTAGCGGCCACCGGGGAGCTGTTTTTT. This codes for CSVVAATGELFF.

This clonotype occurred a few times. This sequence joins TRBV27 and TRBJ1-2, with D tentatively TRBD1 (6 bases). V was trimmed by 5 bases and J by 3 bases, leaving 13 bases between them. Germline CDR1 reads MNHEY; CDR2 reads SMNVEV (reference sequence). There are 14 residues in the CDR3. CDR3 coding DNA: TGTGCCAGCAGTCCGACAGGTTATTACTATGGCTACACCTTC. Protein sequence: CASSPTGYYYGYTF.

This clonotype showed up just a few times. The chain recombines TRBV6-4 with TRBJ1-2; D gene unclear. The V gene lost 3 bases and the J gene lost 4 bases, with 9 bases spanning the gap. In germline, CDR1 is MRHNA, CDR2 SNTAGT. The length of the CDR3 is 13 residues. CDR3 region: CASSEGPFYGYTF. The CDR3 DNA sequence: TGTGCCAGCAGTGAAGGCCCGTTCTATGGCTACACCTTC.

CDR3 bases: TGTGCCAGCAGCTTAGACCCGGGGGAAGAGACCCAGTACTTC. This gives the protein CASSLDPGEETQYF. The chain employs TRBV7-8 and TRBJ2-5; D may be TRBD2 (6 bases). CDR1 SGHVS and CDR2 FQNEAQ come from the germline V gene. V lost 1 base, J lost 3 bases, and 9 bases lay in between. The CDR3 extends over 14 amino acids.

CDR3 region: CASRGSSGGPDTQYF. The DNA of the CDR3 is TGTGCCAGCAGAGGTTCTAGCGGGGGGCCCGATACGCAGTATTTT. The chain employs TRBV6-1 and TRBJ2-3, with 11 bases matching TRBD2. Trimming removed 6 bases from V and 6 bases from J; junction bases left unmatched: 8. This CDR3 comprises 15 residues. Germline V CDR1 and CDR2: MNHNS, SASEGT.

This clonotype was seen many times. The chain carries TRBV6-5 and TRBJ1-1; tentatively, D is TRBD1 (6 bases). Germline V gene sequence: CDR1 MNHEY, CDR2 SVGAGI. The V end was cut by 7 bases, the J end by 8 bases, with 11 bases between. The CDR3 runs to 11 residues. In nucleotides, the CDR3 is TGTGCCAGCACTTTCGACAGGGAAGCTTTCTTT. It codes for CASTFDREAFF.

Only a few counts were recorded for this clonotype. This chain links TRBV11-2 with TRBJ2-1; no reliable D call. From germline, CDR1 is SGHAT and CDR2 FQNNGV. The CDR3 is 11 residues long. Between the trimmed V and J ends, which lost 7 bases and 3 bases, there was a span of 4 bases. This CDR3 is CASMDYNEQFF. CDR3 coding DNA: TGTGCCAGCATGGACTACAATGAGCAGTTCTTC.

Here the CDR3 DNA reads TGTGCCAGCAGCTTAACCCCGCCGGGCAATGAGCAGTTCTTC. Amino acids: CASSLTPPGNEQFF. The rearrangement links TRBV7-2 to TRBJ2-1; D is unresolved. CDR1 is SGHTA, CDR2 FQGNSA, per germline. The CDR3 loop spans 14 amino acids. Trimming cost V 2 bases and J 6 bases, with 11 bases left between them.

The V call is TRBV14, the J call TRBJ2-1; D might be TRBD2 (6 bases). V lost 0 bases and J 6 bases, leaving 12 bases between the germline ends. Per germline, CDR1 SGHDN and CDR2 FVKESK. The CDR3 has 15 residues. DNA for the CDR3: TGTGCCAGCAGCCAAGAAGGAGGGGTCGGCAATGAGCAGTTCTTC. Protein: CASSQEGGVGNEQFF.